These T cell receptor beta chains were read from a single sample in a study of T-cell reconstitution after alpha-beta-depleted transplantation in children. TCRdb re-called the PCR reads through MiXCR, storing one row per CDR3 protein. The repertoire includes 580,000 or so distinct CDR3 sequences, 23% of them detected once, and 11% to 15% sits in the top ten. The sample in question was PBMCs, mostly from graft donor cells, obtained 360 days after TCRalphabeta/CD19-depleted stem cell transplant. The receptor set was obtained from a boy in the first two years of life who had a stem cell transplant for acute myeloid leukemia, so the T cells may come from the graft donor. CDR3s include the opening cysteine and the closing phenylalanine or tryptophan. The order of the fields is V gene, CDR3 protein.

>TRBV7-9
CASSFDYRVPPSYEQYF
>TRBV6-2/TRBV6-3
CASSYEGVAADTQYF
>TRBV20-1
CSARDLFKRGSYNEQFF
>TRBV7-2
CASSLKTGSTDTQYF
>TRBV5-1
CASSLPGQGVDTQYF
>TRBV19
CASIPRGRQGPHGYTF
>TRBV4-1
CASSQATYNEQFF
>TRBV15
CATSRGARGTPWWATNEKLFF
>TRBV9
CASSVGWWQPFSTDTQYF
>TRBV25-1
CASSAVGSGPRETQYF
>TRBV20-1
CSAPGGQVNTEAFF
>TRBV3-1
CASSHRDRGTGELFF
>TRBV5-1
CASSLDPRGVQETQYF
>TRBV12-3/TRBV12-4
CASTNGQSSGNTIYF
>TRBV3-1
CASSLGFNEKLFF
>TRBV6-5
CASSYSTGNKGPDTQYF
>TRBV29-1
CSVEEGGEKLFF
>TRBV5-1
CASSLGTGTGYTF
>TRBV29-1
CSVEWGDDTQYF
>TRBV20-1
CSALAWGQQETQYF
>TRBV20-1
CSARGGLGETQYF
>TRBV7-2
CASSSYYRTTGTDTQYF
>TRBV7-9
CASSLAFRQEQFF
>TRBV15
CATSMGLGTDTQYF
>TRBV2
CASSSTSGEFSSYNEQFF
>TRBV28
CASSPGRGYGYTF
>TRBV20-1
CSALTGNTEAFF
>TRBV20-1
CSARLQAGYEQYF
>TRBV3-1
CASRSSIRASQGTQYF
>TRBV24-1
CATSDPVADTQYF
>TRBV27
CASSLARIGGRGNIQYF
>TRBV11-1
CASSATGEGYNEQFF
>TRBV12-3/TRBV12-4
CASSSAGLAGGQETQYF
>TRBV7-6
CASSLNGRTDTQYF
>TRBV24-1
CATSDSYYTGELFF
>TRBV10-3
CATSLPGLAGGQDTGELFF
>TRBV7-6
CASTDRPTGQETQYF
>TRBV20-1
CSARVTGARGSPLHF
>TRBV10-3
CAIRSSYEQYF
>TRBV20-1
CSAAGTDFYEQYF
>TRBV28
CASSQDRGRAFF
>TRBV10-3
CAISEGGGEQFF
>TRBV6-1
CASTAGHLNTEAFF
>TRBV7-6
CAISGTSTGELFF
>TRBV20-1
CSALTTGTNYGYTF